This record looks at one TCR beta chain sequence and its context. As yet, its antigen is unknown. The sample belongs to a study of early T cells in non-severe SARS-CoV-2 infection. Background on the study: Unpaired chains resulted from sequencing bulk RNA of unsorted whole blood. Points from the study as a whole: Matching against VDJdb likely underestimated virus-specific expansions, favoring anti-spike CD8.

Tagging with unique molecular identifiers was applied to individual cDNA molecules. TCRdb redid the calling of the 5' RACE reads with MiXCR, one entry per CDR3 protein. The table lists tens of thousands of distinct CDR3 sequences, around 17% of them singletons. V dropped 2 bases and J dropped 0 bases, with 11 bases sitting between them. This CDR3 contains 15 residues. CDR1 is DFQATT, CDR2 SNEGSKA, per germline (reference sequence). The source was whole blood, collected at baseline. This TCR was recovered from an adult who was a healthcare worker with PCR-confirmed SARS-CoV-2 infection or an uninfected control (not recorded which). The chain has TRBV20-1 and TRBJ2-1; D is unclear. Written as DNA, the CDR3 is TGCAGTGCTAGACGGCTGAGGAGCTCCTACAATGAGCAGTTCTTC. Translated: CSARRLRSSYNEQFF.